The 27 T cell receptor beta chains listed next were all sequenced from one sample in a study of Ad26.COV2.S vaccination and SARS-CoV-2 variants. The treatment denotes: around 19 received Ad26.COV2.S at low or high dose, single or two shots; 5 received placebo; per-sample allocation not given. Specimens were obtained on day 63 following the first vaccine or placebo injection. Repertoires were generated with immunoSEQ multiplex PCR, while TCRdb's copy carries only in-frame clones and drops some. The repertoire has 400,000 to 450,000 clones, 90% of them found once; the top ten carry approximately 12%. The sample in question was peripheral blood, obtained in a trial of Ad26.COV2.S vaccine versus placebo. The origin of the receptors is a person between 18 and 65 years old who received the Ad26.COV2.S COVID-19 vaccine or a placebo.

This CDR3 is CASSLGLAGRGGGEQFF. CDR3 DNA: TGTGCCAGCAGCTTAGGGCTAGCGGGTCGAGGGGGTGGTGAGCAGTTCTTC. V is TRBV11-3 and J is TRBJ2-1; 8 positions agree with TRBD2. The germline V gene has CDR1 SGHNT and CDR2 YENEEA. The CDR3 length is 17 residues. The junction had 14 bases not matched to a gene; V was cut back by 1 base and J by 9 bases. The full variable domain, its missing parts supplied by reference TRBV11-3 and TRBJ2-1, is EAGVVQSPRYKIIEKKQPVAFWCNPISGHNTLYWYLQNLGQGPELLIRYENEEAVDDSQLPKDRFSAERLKGVDSTLKIQPAELGDSAVYLCASSLGLAGRGGGEQFFGPGTRLTVL.

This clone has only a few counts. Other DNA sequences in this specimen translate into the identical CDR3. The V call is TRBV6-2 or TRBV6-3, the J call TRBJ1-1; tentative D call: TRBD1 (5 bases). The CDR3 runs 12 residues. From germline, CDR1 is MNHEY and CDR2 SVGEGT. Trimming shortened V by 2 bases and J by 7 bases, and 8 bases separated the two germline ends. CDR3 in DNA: TGTGCCAGCAGTTACGGGGGGATTGAAGCTTTCTTT. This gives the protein CASSYGGIEAFF.

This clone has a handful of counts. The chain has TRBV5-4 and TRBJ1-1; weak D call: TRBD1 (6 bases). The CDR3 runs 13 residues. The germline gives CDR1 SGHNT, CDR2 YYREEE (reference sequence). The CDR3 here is CRGHSNTNTEAFF. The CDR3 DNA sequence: TGTAGGGGACATTCTAACACCAACACTGAAGCTTTCTTT.

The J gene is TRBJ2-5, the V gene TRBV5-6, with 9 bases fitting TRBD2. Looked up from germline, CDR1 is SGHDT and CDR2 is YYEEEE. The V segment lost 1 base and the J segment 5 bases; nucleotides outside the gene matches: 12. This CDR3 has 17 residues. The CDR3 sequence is CASSLHRGSGSLETQYF. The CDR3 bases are TGTGCCAGCAGCTTGCATCGGGGTAGCGGGAGTCTCGAGACCCAGTACTTC. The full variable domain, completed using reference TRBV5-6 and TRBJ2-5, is DAGVTQSPTHLIKTRGQQVTLRCSPKSGHDTVSWYQQALGQGPQFIFQYYEEEERQRGNFPDRFSGHQFPNYSSELNVNALLLGDSALYLCASSLHRGSGSLETQYFGPGTRLLVL.

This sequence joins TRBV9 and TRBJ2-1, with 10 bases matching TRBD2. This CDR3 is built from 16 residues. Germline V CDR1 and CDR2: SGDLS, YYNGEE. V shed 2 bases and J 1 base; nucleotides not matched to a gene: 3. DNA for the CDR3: TGTGCCAGCAGCGTCCGGACTAGCGGTTCCTACAATGAGCAGTTCTTC. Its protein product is CASSVRTSGSYNEQFF. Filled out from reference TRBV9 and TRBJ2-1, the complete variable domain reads DSGVTQTPKHLITATGQRVTLRCSPRSGDLSVYWYQQSLDQGLQFLIQYYNGEERAKGNILERFSAQQFPDLHSELNLSSLELGDSALYFCASSVRTSGSYNEQFFGPGTRLTVL.

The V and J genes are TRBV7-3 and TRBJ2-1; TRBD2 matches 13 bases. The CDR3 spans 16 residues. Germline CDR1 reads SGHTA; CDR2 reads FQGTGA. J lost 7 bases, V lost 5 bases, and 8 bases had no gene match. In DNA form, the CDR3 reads TGTGCCAGCAGCCCCTATGGGGGACTAGCGGGAAATGAGCAGTTCTTC. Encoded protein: CASSPYGGLAGNEQFF.

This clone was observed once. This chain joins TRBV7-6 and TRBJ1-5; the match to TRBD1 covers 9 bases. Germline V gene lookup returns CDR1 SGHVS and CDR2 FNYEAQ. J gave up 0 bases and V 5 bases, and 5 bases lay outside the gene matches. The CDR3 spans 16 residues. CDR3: CASSPDRGYSNQPQHF. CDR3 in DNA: TGTGCCAGCAGCCCCGACAGGGGGTATAGCAATCAGCCCCAGCATTTT.

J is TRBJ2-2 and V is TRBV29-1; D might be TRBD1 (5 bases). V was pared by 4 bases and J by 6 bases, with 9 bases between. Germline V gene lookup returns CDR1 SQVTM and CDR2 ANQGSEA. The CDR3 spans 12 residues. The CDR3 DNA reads TGCAGCGTTGTAAGGGGTCCCGGGGAGCTGTTTTTT. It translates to CSVVRGPGELFF.

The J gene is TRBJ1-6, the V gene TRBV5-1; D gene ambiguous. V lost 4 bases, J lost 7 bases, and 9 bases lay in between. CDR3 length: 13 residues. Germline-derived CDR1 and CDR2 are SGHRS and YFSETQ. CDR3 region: CASSGSENSPLHF. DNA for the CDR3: TGCGCCAGCAGCGGGTCGGAGAATTCACCCCTCCACTTT.

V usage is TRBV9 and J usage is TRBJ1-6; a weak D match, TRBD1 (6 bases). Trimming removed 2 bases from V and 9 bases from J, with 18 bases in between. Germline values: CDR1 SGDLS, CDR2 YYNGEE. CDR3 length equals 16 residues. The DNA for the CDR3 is TGTGCCAGCAGCGTTGGCCCGGGGGGAGGGGGTTCACCCCTCCACTTT. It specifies CASSVGPGGGGSPLHF.

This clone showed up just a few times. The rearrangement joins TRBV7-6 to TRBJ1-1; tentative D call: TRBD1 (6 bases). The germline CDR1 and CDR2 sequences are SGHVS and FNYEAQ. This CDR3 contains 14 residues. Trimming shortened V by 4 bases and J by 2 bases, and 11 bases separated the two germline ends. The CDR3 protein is CASSSDSLNTEAFF. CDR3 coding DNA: TGTGCCAGCAGCTCGGACAGCTTAAACACTGAAGCTTTCTTT.

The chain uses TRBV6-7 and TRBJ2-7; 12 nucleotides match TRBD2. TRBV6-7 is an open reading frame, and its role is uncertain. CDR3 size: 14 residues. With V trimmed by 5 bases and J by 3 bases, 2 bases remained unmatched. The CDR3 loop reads CASSATSGSYEQYF. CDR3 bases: TGTGCCAGCAGTGCGACTAGCGGGAGCTACGAGCAGTACTTC.

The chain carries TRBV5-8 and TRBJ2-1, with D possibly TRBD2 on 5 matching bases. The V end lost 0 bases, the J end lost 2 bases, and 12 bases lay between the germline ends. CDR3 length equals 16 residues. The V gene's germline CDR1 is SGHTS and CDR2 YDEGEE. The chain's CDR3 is CASSLAGSRTYNEQFF. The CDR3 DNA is TGTGCCAGCAGCTTGGCGGGGTCAAGGACCTACAATGAGCAGTTCTTC.

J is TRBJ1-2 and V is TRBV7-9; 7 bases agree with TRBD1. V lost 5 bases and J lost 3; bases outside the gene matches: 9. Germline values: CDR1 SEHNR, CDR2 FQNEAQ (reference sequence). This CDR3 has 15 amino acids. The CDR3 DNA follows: TGTGCCAGCAGCCTATCACTACAGGGGTACTATGGCTACACCTTC. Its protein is CASSLSLQGYYGYTF.

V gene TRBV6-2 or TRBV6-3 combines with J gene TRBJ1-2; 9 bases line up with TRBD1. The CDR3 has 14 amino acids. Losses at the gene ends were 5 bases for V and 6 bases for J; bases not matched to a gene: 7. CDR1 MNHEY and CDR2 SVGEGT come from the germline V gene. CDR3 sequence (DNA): TGTGCCAGCAGTCAACAGGGGGCAAGGGATGGCTACACCTTC. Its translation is CASSQQGARDGYTF.

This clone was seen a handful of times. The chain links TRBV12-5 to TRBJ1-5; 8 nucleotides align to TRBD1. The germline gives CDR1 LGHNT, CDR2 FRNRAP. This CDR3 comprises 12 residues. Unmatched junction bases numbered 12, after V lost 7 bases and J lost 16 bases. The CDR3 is CASALGTGPIHF. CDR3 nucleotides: TGTGCTAGTGCCCTCGGGACAGGTCCTATCCATTTT.

The chain's CDR3 is CASSFQGQIDGYTF. CDR3 DNA: TGCGCCAGCAGTTTCCAGGGACAGATTGATGGCTACACCTTC. This chain connects TRBV5-1 to TRBJ1-2; 7 bases are shared with TRBD1. The CDR3 consists of 14 residues. Germline CDR1 is SGHRS and CDR2 is YFSETQ. The V segment lost 5 bases and the J segment 6 bases; nucleotides outside the gene matches: 10.

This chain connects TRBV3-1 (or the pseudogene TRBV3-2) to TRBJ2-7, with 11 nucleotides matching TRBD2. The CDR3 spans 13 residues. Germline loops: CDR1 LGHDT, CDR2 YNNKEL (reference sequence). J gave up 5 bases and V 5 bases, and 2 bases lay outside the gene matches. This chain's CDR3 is CASSLGLADEQYF. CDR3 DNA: TGTGCCAGCAGCTTGGGACTAGCGGACGAGCAGTACTTC.

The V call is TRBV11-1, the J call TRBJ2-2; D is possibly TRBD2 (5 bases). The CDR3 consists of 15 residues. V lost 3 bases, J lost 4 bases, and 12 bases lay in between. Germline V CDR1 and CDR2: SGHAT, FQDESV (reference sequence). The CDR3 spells CASSFTEVGTGELFF. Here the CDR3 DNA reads TGTGCCAGCAGCTTTACGGAGGTCGGCACCGGGGAGCTGTTTTTT.

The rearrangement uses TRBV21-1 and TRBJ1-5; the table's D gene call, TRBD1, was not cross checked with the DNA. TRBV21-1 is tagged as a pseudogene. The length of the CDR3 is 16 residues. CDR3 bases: TGTGCCAGCAGCAAACCTCGGACAGGAATGAGTCAGCCCCAGCATTTT. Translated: CASSKPRTGMSQPQHF.

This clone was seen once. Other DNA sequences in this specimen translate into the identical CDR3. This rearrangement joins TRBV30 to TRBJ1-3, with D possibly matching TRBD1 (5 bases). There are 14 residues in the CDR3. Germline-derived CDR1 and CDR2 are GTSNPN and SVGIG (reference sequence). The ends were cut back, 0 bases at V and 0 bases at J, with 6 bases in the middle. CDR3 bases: TGTGCCTGGAGTGTAGGGACCTCTGGAAACACCATATATTTT. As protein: CAWSVGTSGNTIYF.

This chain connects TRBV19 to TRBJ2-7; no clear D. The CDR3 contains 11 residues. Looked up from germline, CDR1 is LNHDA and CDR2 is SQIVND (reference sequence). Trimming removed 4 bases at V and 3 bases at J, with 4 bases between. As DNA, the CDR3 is TGTGCCAGTAGTAACCTCTACGAGCAGTACTTC. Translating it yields CASSNLYEQYF.

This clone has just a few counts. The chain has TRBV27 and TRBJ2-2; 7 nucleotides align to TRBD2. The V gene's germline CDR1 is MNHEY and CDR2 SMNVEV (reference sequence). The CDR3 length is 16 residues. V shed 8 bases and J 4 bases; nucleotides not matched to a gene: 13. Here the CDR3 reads CASFPAGGTTTGELFF. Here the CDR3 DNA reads TGTGCCAGCTTCCCAGCAGGAGGGACTACCACCGGGGAGCTGTTTTTT.

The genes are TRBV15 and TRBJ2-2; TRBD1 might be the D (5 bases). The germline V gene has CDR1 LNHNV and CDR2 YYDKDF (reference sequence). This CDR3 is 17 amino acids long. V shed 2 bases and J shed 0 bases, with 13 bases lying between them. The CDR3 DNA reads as TGTGCCACCAGCAGAAACTTCCAGGGAACGAACACCGGGGAGCTGTTTTTT. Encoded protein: CATSRNFQGTNTGELFF.

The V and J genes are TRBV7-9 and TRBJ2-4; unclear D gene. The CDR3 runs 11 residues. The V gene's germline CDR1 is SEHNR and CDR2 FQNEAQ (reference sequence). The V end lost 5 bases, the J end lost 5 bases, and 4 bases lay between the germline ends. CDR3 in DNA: TGTGCCAGCAGCCGAGAAAACATTCAGTACTTC. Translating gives CASSRENIQYF.

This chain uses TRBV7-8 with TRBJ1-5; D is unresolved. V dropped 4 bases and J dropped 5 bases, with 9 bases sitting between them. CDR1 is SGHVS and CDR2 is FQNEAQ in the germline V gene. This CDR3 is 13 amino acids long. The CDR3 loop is CASSSTIDQPQHF. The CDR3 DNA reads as TGTGCCAGCAGCTCCACAATTGATCAGCCCCAGCATTTT. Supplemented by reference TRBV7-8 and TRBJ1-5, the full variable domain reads GAGVSQSPRYKVAKRGQDVALRCDPISGHVSLFWYQQALGQGPEFLTYFQNEAQLDKSGLPSDRFFAERPEGSVSTLKIQRTQQEDSAVYLCASSSTIDQPQHFGDGTRLSIL.

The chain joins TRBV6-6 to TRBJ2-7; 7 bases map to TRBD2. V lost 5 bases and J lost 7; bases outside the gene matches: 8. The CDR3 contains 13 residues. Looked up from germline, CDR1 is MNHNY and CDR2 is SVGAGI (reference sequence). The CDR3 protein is CASSRSLGGEQYF. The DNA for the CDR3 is TGTGCCAGCAGTCGCTCCCTCGGGGGGGAGCAGTACTTC.